This passage covers 17 T cell receptor beta chains from one sample sequenced in a study of cytomegalovirus exposure and HLA in healthy donors. The PCR made use of 60 Vbeta and 13 Jbeta primers. Libraries were prepared by immunoSEQ multiplex PCR; TCRdb keeps only in-frame clonotypes and omits some of them. The sample includes around 140,000 clones, around 72% of them seen just once. Material for sequencing was PBMCs. These receptors were obtained from a man aged 50 to 59 in good health and CMV-seropositive.

Comments on this clone: Compared with germline, one end of the junction differs, possibly owing to a read error. Other DNA sequences from this sample encode an identical CDR3 as well. The V call is TRBV10-3, the J call TRBJ1-1; the match to TRBD1 covers 11 bases. CDR1 is ENHRY, CDR2 SYGVKD, per germline. The CDR3 is made up of 15 amino acids. CDR3 sequence: CAISGQGAQNTEAFF. The CDR3 region has the DNA TGTGCCATCAGCGGACAGGGGGCCCAGAACACTGAAGCCTTCTTT.

The V gene is TRBV5-6, the J gene TRBJ2-5, with D possibly TRBD1 on 7 matching bases. Germline CDR1 and CDR2: SGHDT and YYEEEE. Trimming shortened V by 7 bases and J by 0 bases, and 10 bases separated the two germline ends. The CDR3 covers 13 residues. CDR3 sequence reads: CASGGTDQETQYF. DNA for the CDR3: TGTGCCAGCGGAGGGACAGACCAAGAGACCCAGTACTTC.

CDR3 sequence (DNA): TGTGCCAGCAGTTTGATTACCGGGACAGGGTTCTCTGGGGCCAACGTCCTGACTTTC. Translating gives CASSLITGTGFSGANVLTF. The chain couples TRBV27 to TRBJ2-6, with 9 bases lining up with TRBD1. Germline trimming cut 3 bases from V and 0 bases from J; bases unmatched to any gene: 9. This CDR3 is built from 19 residues. Looked up from germline, CDR1 is MNHEY and CDR2 is SMNVEV (reference sequence).

This clone is a singleton in its sample. The chain joins TRBV7-8 to TRBJ2-7, with 9 bases that match TRBD1. The CDR3 is 15 residues long. V dropped 4 bases and J dropped 6; count of bases not matched to a gene: 10. The germline V gene encodes CDR1 SGHVS and CDR2 FQNEAQ. This CDR3 is CASSSDPGQGSEQYF. CDR3 nucleotides: TGTGCCAGCAGCTCAGACCCGGGACAGGGAAGCGAGCAGTACTTC.

As regards this clone: Other DNA sequences in the same sample also yield this CDR3. This chain connects TRBV5-1 to TRBJ1-1, with no clear D. The CDR3 totals 15 residues. Trimming pared 5 bases from V and 4 bases from J, leaving 18 bases between. The V gene's germline CDR1 is SGHRS and CDR2 YFSETQ. CDR3 amino acids: CASSKEGPVVTEAFF. Here the CDR3 DNA reads TGCGCCAGCAGTAAGGAGGGTCCCGTGGTCACTGAAGCTTTCTTT.

The V gene is TRBV11-1, the J gene TRBJ2-5; perhaps TRBD2 as D (5 bases). The CDR3 extends over 15 amino acids. Trimming removed 8 bases at V and 4 bases at J, with 20 bases between. Germline CDR1 SGHAT, CDR2 FQDESV (reference sequence). CDR3 nucleotide sequence: TGTGCCAGCGCCCAACTTCGGCGGGTGGGAGAGACCCAGTACTTC. Encoded protein: CASAQLRRVGETQYF.

The chain recombines TRBV29-1 with TRBJ2-5; TRBD1 agrees at 7 bases. The J call may be wrong; the DNA end is better matched by TRBJ2-7. CDR1 and CDR2 from the germline V gene are SQVTM and ANQGSEA. This CDR3 is 14 amino acids long. The CDR3 loop is CSVPRPGTDGEQYF. CDR3 sequence (DNA): TGCAGCGTTCCCCGGCCAGGGACAGACGGCGAGCAGTACTTC.

This clone was observed a few times. V gene TRBV13 combines with J gene TRBJ1-1; D possibly corresponds to TRBD1 (6 bases). Trimming removed 3 bases at V and 3 bases at J, with 14 bases between. The CDR3 sequence is 15 residues long. From germline, CDR1 is PRHDT and CDR2 FYEKMQ (reference sequence). CDR3 in amino acids: CASSFNTGKDTEAFF. CDR3 bases: TGTGCCAGCAGCTTCAATACAGGGAAGGACACTGAAGCTTTCTTT.

V gene TRBV19 combines with J gene TRBJ2-1; 7 nucleotides agree with TRBD1. The CDR3 is 14 amino acids. The V gene end was trimmed by 1 base and the J gene end by 8 bases; junction bases not matched to a gene: 5. The germline V gene has CDR1 LNHDA and CDR2 SQIVND (reference sequence). The CDR3 region is CASSIVQGVDEQFF. As DNA, the CDR3 is TGTGCCAGTAGTATAGTTCAGGGGGTAGATGAGCAGTTCTTC.

The chain recombines TRBV2 with TRBJ1-5; D not certain. Germline V lookup: CDR1 SNHLY, CDR2 FYNNEI. Trimming removed 3 bases at V and 1 base at J, with 7 bases between. The CDR3 loop spans 14 amino acids. CDR3 nucleotide sequence: TGTGCCAGCAGTGAGATTCGGAGCAATCAGCCCCAGCATTTT. It yields the protein CASSEIRSNQPQHF.

The DNA for the CDR3 is TGCGCCAGCAGCCAGTCCCAGGGGCCAACTAATGAAAAACTGTTTTTT. This gives the protein CASSQSQGPTNEKLFF. The chain joins TRBV4-3 to TRBJ1-4; TRBD1 is a possible D gene (6 bases). CDR1 is LGHNA, CDR2 YSLEER, per germline. CDR3 length equals 16 residues. V gave up 3 bases and J gave up 0 bases, with 11 bases separating them.

This chain uses TRBV7-9 with TRBJ2-1, with 14 bases that match TRBD2. The CDR3 sequence is 18 residues long. From germline, CDR1 is SEHNR and CDR2 FQNEAQ (reference sequence). With V trimmed by 5 bases and J by 7 bases, 13 bases remained unmatched. CDR3 loop: CASSPPRLAGGPHNEQFF. CDR3 DNA sequence: TGTGCCAGCAGCCCACCCAGACTAGCGGGGGGGCCTCATAATGAGCAGTTCTTC.

This clone has more than one count but fewer than ten. The rearrangement uses TRBV6-5 and TRBJ2-3; the D gene is possibly TRBD2 (5 bases). V was shortened by 7 bases and J by 5 bases, with 13 bases between the two germline ends. The CDR3 runs 13 residues. Germline V gives CDR1 MNHEY, CDR2 SVGAGI. CDR3 nucleotides: TGTGCCAGCAAGCTGACCCGGGGAGATACGCAGTATTTT. Translating gives CASKLTRGDTQYF.

This clone was seen only a few times. This chain uses TRBV4-2 with TRBJ2-1; 11 bases are shared with TRBD2. The V gene end was trimmed by 3 bases and the J gene end by 0 bases; junction bases not matched to a gene: 7. This CDR3 comprises 18 residues. The germline V gene encodes CDR1 LGHNA and CDR2 YNFKEQ. The CDR3 sequence: CASSQWTSGQSSYNEQFF. CDR3 sequence (DNA): TGTGCCAGCAGCCAGTGGACTAGCGGGCAAAGCTCCTACAATGAGCAGTTCTTC.

The chain couples TRBV4-2 to TRBJ2-7, with D maybe TRBD1 (5 bases). Looked up from germline, CDR1 is LGHNA and CDR2 is YNFKEQ. V lost 0 bases, J lost 3 bases, and 6 bases lay in between. The CDR3 extends over 13 amino acids. CDR3 sequence reads: CASSQEQGYEQYF. In DNA form, the CDR3 reads TGTGCCAGCAGCCAAGAGCAGGGCTACGAGCAGTACTTC.

This clone occurred a few times. The gene calls are TRBV9 and TRBJ1-3; maybe TRBD1 (5 bases). With 3 bases removed from V and 2 bases from J, the gap between germline ends came to 12 bases. The CDR3 length is 15 residues. Germline assignment: CDR1 SGDLS and CDR2 YYNGEE. The CDR3 sequence is CASSGRGSAGNTIYF. CDR3 nucleotide sequence: TGTGCCAGCAGCGGGAGGGGATCGGCTGGAAACACCATATATTTT.

This clone was recorded a few times. The chain has TRBV10-2 and TRBJ1-5; 8 positions match TRBD1. This CDR3 is 15 amino acids long. Trimming removed 6 bases from V and 5 bases from J; junction bases left unmatched: 9. Germline V lookup: CDR1 WSHSY, CDR2 SAAADI. The CDR3 here is CASRPRDRKDQPQHF. CDR3 in DNA: TGCGCCAGCAGACCCCGGGACAGGAAAGATCAGCCCCAGCATTTT.